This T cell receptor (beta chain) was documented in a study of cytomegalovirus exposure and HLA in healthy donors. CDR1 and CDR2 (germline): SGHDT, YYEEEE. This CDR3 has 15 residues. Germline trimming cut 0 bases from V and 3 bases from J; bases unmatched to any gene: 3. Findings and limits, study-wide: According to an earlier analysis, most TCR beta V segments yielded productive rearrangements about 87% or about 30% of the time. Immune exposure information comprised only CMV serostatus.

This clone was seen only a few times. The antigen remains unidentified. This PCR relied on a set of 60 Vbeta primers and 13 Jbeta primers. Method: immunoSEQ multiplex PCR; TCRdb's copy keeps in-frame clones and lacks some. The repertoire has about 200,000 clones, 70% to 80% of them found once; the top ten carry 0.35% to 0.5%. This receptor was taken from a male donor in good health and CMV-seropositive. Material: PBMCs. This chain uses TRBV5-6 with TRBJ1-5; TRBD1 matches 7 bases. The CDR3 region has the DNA TGTGCCAGCAGCTTGGGGGACAGAGACAATCAGCCCCAGCATTTT. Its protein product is CASSLGDRDNQPQHF. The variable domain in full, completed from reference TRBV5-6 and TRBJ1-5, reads DAGVTQSPTHLIKTRGQQVTLRCSPKSGHDTVSWYQQALGQGPQFIFQYYEEEERQRGNFPDRFSGHQFPNYSSELNVNALLLGDSALYLCASSLGDRDNQPQHFGDGTRLSIL.